The next 13 T cell receptor beta chains were all read from a single sample in a study of blood T cell repertoires in COVID-19. Sequenced by immunoSEQ multiplex PCR; TCRdb stores in-frame clones only, minus some. The data show a few hundred thousand clones, approximately 90% seen once. The specimen sequenced was PBMCs or T cells enriched from blood (not recorded which). Source of these receptors: a man aged 35-49 years who had recovered from COVID-19.

The chain employs TRBV9 and TRBJ2-7, with D possibly matching TRBD1 (6 bases). The V gene lost 0 bases and the J gene lost 0 bases, with 10 bases spanning the gap. The germline gives CDR1 SGDLS, CDR2 YYNGEE. The CDR3 has 15 amino acids. The CDR3 DNA follows: TGTGCCAGCAGCGTAGAGGGACAAAGCTCCTACGAGCAGTACTTC. Translating gives CASSVEGQSSYEQYF.

The V gene is TRBV3-1 (or the pseudogene TRBV3-2), the J gene TRBJ1-2, with D hard to call. Germline V lookup: CDR1 LGHDT, CDR2 YNNKEL (reference sequence). Trimming removed 2 bases from V and 8 bases from J, with 21 bases in between. The CDR3 spans 16 residues. The CDR3 loop reads CASSQFSWSRETGYTF. CDR3 bases: TGTGCCAGCAGCCAATTTAGCTGGTCTCGGGAGACCGGCTACACCTTC.

The chain links TRBV11-1 to TRBJ1-1; D remains ambiguous. The V gene's germline CDR1 is SGHAT and CDR2 FQDESV (reference sequence). V was cut by 3 bases and J by 2 bases, with 4 bases left in between. The CDR3 sequence is 12 residues long. The CDR3 loop reads CASSLANTEAFF. The CDR3 coding sequence is TGTGCCAGCAGCTTGGCTAACACTGAAGCTTTCTTT.

This chain connects TRBV6-5 to TRBJ2-1; TRBD1 might be the D (6 bases). The germline V and J ends were trimmed by 8 bases and 6 bases, with 14 bases remaining between them. Germline V gives CDR1 MNHEY, CDR2 SVGAGI. CDR3 length: 13 residues. CDR3 in amino acids: CASGGQGPNEQFF. CDR3 in DNA: TGTGCCAGCGGGGGCCAGGGCCCCAATGAGCAGTTCTTC.

The V and J genes are TRBV4-3 and TRBJ2-1; 13 positions agree with TRBD2. V was pared by 3 bases and J by 7 bases, with 6 bases of the junction left unmatched. CDR3 length: 16 residues. Germline V CDR1 and CDR2: LGHNA, YSLEER. CDR3 coding DNA: TGCGCCAGCAGCCAGGAAAGGGGACTAGCGGGAAATGAGCAGTTCTTC. Its translation is CASSQERGLAGNEQFF.

This clone was picked up a small number of times. This chain uses TRBV12-5 with TRBJ2-7; tentative D call: TRBD1 (6 bases). CDR3 size: 13 residues. CDR1 LGHNT and CDR2 FRNRAP come from the germline V gene. With 3 bases removed from V and 6 bases from J, the gap between germline ends came to 12 bases. For the CDR3, the DNA is TGTGCTAGTGGTTTCCCAAACAGGGCCGAGCAGTACTTC. It yields the protein CASGFPNRAEQYF. The complete variable domain, with remaining parts taken from reference TRBV12-5 and TRBJ2-7, reads DARVTQTPRHKVTEMGQEVTMRCQPILGHNTVFWYRQTMMQGLELLAYFRNRAPLDDSGMPKDRFSAEMPDATLATLKIQPSEPRDSAVYFCASGFPNRAEQYFGPGTRLTVT.

The chain carries TRBV18 and TRBJ1-3; 8 nucleotides agree with TRBD1. CDR1 and CDR2 (germline): KGHSH, LQKENI. CDR3 size: 15 residues. V lost 5 bases, J lost 4 bases, and 7 bases stayed unmatched. CDR3 loop: CASSADRVNGNTIYF. The CDR3 DNA follows: TGTGCCAGCTCAGCGGACAGGGTGAACGGAAACACCATATATTTT.

This rearrangement joins TRBV5-4 to TRBJ2-7, with 8 bases fitting TRBD1. V shed 0 bases, J shed 3 bases, and the junction held 2 bases outside the gene matches. This CDR3 contains 14 residues. Per germline, CDR1 SGHNT and CDR2 YYREEE (reference sequence). The CDR3 sequence is CASSLGDRRYEQYF. As DNA, the CDR3 is TGTGCCAGCAGCTTGGGGGACAGGCGCTACGAGCAGTACTTC.

V usage is TRBV5-4 and J usage is TRBJ2-7; 8 positions agree with TRBD1. The trim removed 0 bases at V and 4 bases at J, leaving 6 bases unmatched. Germline lookup yields CDR1 SGHNT and CDR2 YYREEE (reference sequence). CDR3 length: 15 amino acids. Here the CDR3 DNA reads TGTGCCAGCAGCTTGGAGACAGGGGACTTTTACGAGCAGTACTTC. Translating it yields CASSLETGDFYEQYF.

The genes are TRBV19 and TRBJ2-7, with D maybe TRBD2 (6 bases). Germline assignment: CDR1 LNHDA and CDR2 SQIVND (reference sequence). CDR3 size: 14 residues. V lost 3 bases, J lost 5 bases, and 14 bases lay in between. The CDR3 nucleotides are TGTGCCAGTAGTATCCGACTAGAAAGCCACGAGCAGTACTTC. Translated, it gives CASSIRLESHEQYF.

This rearrangement joins TRBV7-9 to TRBJ2-1; 12 nucleotides agree with TRBD2. Germline lookup yields CDR1 SEHNR and CDR2 FQNEAQ (reference sequence). With V trimmed by 5 bases and J by 2 bases, 4 bases remained unmatched. This CDR3 region has 16 residues. The CDR3 is CASSMGLAGAYNEQFF. The CDR3 region has the DNA TGTGCCAGCAGCATGGGACTAGCGGGTGCCTACAATGAGCAGTTCTTC.

The V gene is TRBV29-1, the J gene TRBJ2-3; 11 bases are a match to TRBD2. J gave up 8 bases and V 2 bases, and 3 bases lay outside the gene matches. The CDR3 spans 13 residues. Germline assignment: CDR1 SQVTM and CDR2 ANQGSEA. CDR3 sequence reads: CSVETSGSSTQYF. The CDR3 region has the DNA TGCAGCGTTGAAACTAGCGGGAGTTCTACGCAGTATTTT.

Regarding this clone: A single base separates this from a much larger clone, so it may be a read error. Other DNA sequences in the sample encode the same CDR3. The J gene is TRBJ2-3, the V gene TRBV5-4; possibly TRBD2 for D (6 bases). This CDR3 contains 15 residues. Germline CDR1 is SGHNT and CDR2 is YYREEE (reference sequence). CDR3 in DNA: TGTGCCAGCAGCTTTAACCCACTAGCTTCAGATACGCAATATTTT. Its protein product is CASSFNPLASDTQYF.